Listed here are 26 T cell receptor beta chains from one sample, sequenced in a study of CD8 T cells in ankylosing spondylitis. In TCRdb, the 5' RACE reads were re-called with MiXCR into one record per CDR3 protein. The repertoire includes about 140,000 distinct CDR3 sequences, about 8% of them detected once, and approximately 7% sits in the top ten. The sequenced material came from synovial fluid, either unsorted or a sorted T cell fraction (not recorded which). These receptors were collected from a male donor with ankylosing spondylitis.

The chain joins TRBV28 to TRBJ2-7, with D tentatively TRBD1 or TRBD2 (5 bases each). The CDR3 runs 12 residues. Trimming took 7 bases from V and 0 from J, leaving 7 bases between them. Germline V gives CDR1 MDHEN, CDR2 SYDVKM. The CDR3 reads CASKGSSYEQYF. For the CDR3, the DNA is TGTGCCAGCAAGGGGAGCTCCTACGAGCAGTACTTC.

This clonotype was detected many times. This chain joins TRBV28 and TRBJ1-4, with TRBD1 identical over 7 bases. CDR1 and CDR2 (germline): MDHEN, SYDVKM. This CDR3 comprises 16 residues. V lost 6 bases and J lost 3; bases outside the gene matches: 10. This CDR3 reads CASSPRQGRANEKLFF. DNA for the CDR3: TGTGCCAGCAGCCCACGACAGGGAAGAGCTAATGAAAAACTGTTTTTT.

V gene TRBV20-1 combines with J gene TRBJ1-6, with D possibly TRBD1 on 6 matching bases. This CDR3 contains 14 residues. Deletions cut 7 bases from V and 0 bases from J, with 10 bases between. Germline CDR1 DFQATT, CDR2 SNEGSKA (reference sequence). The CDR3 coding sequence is TGCAGTGTACAGGGCCGCTCCTATAATTCACCCCTCCACTTT. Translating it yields CSVQGRSYNSPLHF.

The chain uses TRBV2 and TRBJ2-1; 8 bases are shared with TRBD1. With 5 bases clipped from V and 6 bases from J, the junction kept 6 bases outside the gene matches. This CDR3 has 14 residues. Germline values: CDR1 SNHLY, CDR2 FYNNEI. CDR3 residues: CASSSDRVSNEQFF. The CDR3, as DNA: TGTGCCAGCAGTTCGGACAGGGTGAGCAATGAGCAGTTCTTC.

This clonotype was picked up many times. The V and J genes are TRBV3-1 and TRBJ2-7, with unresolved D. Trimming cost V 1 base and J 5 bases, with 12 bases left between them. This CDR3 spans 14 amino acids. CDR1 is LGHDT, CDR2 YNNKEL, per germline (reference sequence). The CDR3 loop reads CASSQVDAGNEQYF. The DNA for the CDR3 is TGTGCCAGCAGCCAAGTAGATGCTGGGAACGAGCAGTACTTC.

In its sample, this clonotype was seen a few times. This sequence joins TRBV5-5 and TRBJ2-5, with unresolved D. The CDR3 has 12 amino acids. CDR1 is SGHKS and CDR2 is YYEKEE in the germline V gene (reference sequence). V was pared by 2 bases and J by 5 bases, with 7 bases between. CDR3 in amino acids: CASSLPPETQYF. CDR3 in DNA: TGTGCCAGCAGCTTACCTCCGGAGACCCAGTACTTC.

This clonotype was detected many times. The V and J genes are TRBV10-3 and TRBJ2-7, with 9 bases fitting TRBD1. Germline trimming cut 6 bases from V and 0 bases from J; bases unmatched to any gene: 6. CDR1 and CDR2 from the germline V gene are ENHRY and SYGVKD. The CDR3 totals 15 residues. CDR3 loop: CAISPGQGDSYEQYF. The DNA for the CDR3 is TGTGCCATCAGCCCGGGACAGGGTGACTCCTACGAGCAGTACTTC.

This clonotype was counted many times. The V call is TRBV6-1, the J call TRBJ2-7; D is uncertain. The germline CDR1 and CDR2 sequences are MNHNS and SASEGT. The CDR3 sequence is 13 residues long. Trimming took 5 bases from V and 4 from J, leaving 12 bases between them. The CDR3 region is CASSRTAQYEQYF. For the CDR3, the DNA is TGTGCCAGCAGTCGGACGGCCCAGTACGAGCAGTACTTC.

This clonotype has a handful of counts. As DNA, the CDR3 is TGTGCCAGCAGCCAGACAGGGTATCGTTCCGGGGAGCTGTTTTTT. Translated: CASSQTGYRSGELFF. The chain joins TRBV12-3 or TRBV12-4 to TRBJ2-2; 7 nucleotides match TRBD1. The CDR3 covers 15 residues. The V segment lost 6 bases and the J segment 6 bases; nucleotides outside the gene matches: 10.

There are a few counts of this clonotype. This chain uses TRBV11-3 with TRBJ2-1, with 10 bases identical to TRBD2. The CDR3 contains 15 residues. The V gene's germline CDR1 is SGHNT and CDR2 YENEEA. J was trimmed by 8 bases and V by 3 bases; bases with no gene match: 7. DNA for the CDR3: TGTGCCAGCAGCTTCAGAAGCGGGGGGGATGATGAGCAGTTCTTC. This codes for CASSFRSGGDDEQFF.

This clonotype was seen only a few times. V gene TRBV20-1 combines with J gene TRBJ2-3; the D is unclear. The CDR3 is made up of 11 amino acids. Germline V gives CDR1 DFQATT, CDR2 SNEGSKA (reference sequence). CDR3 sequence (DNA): TGCAGGCCCTCGGGCACAGATACGCAGTATTTT. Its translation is CRPSGTDTQYF.

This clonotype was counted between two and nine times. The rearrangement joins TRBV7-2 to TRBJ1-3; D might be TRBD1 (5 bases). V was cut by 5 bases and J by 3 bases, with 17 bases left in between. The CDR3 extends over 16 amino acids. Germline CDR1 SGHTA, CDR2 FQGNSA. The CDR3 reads CASSRKTVEGGNTIYF. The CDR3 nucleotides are TGTGCCAGCAGCCGAAAGACAGTCGAGGGTGGAAACACCATATATTTT.

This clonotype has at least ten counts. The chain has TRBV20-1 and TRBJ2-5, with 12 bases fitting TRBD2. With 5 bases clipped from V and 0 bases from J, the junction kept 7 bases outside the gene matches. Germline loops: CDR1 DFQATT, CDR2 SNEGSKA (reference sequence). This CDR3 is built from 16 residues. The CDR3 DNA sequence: TGCAGTGCTCACCGGCTAGCGGGGGGGAACCAAGAGACCCAGTACTTC. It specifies CSAHRLAGGNQETQYF.

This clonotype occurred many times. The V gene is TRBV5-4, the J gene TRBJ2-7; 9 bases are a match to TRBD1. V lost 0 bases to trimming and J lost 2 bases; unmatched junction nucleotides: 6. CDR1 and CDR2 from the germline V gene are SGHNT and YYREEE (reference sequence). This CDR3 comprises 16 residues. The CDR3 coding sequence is TGTGCCAGCAGCTTGGGGGACAGGGACCTTACCTACGAGCAGTACTTC. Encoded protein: CASSLGDRDLTYEQYF.

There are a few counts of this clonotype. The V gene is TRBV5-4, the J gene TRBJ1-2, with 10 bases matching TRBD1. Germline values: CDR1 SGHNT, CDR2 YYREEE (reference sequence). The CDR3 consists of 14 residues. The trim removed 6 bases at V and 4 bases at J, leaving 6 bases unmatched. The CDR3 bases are TGTGCCAGCAAAGAAGGGACAGGGGCCTATGGCTACACCTTC. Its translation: CASKEGTGAYGYTF.

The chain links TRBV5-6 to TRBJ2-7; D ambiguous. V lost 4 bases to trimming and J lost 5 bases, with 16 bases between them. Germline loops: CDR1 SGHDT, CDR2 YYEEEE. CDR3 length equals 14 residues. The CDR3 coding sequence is TGTGCCAGCAGCCTTATCGGGTCCCGGCACGAGCAGTACTTC. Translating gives CASSLIGSRHEQYF.

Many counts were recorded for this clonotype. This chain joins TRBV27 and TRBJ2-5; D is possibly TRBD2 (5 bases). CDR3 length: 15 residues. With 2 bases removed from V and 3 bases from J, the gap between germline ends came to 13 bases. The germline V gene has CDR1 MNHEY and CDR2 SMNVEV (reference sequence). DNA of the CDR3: TGTGCCAGCAGTTTACTGGGAGACTCCAAAGAGACCCAGTACTTC. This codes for CASSLLGDSKETQYF.

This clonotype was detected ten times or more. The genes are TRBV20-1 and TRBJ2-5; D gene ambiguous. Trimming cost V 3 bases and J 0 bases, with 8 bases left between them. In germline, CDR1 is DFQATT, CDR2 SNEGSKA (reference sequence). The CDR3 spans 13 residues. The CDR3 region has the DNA TGCAGTGCTAGTCGGGTGTACCAAGAGACCCAGTACTTC. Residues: CSASRVYQETQYF.

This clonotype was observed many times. CDR3 coding DNA: TGCGCCAGCCAAGGACAGGGGGAACCCTACGAGCAGTACTTC. Translating it yields CASQGQGEPYEQYF. This chain links TRBV5-1 with TRBJ2-7; 10 positions match TRBD1. V lost 7 bases to trimming and J lost 2 bases; unmatched junction nucleotides: 6. The germline CDR1 and CDR2 sequences are SGHRS and YFSETQ. The CDR3 runs 14 residues.

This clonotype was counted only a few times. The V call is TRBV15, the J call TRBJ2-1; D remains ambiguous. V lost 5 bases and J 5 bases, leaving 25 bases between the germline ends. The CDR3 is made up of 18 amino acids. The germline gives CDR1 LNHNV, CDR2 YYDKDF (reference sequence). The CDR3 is CATSPDGLFRTIDNEQFF. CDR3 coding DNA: TGTGCCACCAGCCCAGATGGGCTTTTTCGAACAATTGACAATGAGCAGTTCTTC.

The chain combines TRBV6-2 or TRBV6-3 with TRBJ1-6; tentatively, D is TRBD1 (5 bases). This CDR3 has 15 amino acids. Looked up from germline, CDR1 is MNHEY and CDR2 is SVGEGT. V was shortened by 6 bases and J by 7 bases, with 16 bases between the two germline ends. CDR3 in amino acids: CASSFPGRTNSPLHF. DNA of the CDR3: TGTGCCAGCAGCTTCCCGGGGCGGACCAATTCACCCCTCCACTTT.

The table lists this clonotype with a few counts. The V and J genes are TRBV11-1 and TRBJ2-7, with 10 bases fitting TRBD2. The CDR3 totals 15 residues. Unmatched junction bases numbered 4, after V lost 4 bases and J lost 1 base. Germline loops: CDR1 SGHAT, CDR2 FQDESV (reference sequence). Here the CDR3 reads CASSYGLAASYEQYF. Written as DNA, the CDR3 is TGTGCCAGCAGCTACGGACTAGCGGCTTCCTACGAGCAGTACTTC. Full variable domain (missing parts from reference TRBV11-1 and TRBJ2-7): EAEVAQSPRYKITEKSQAVAFWCDPISGHATLYWYRQILGQGPELLVQFQDESVVDDSQLPKDRFSAERLKGVDSTLKIQPAELGDSAMYLCASSYGLAASYEQYFGPGTRLTVT.

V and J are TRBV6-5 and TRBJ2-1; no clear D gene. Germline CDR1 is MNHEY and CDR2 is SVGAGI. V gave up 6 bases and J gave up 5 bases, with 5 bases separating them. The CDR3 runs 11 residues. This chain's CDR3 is CASRDNNEQFF. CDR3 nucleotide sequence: TGTGCCAGCAGGGATAACAATGAGCAGTTCTTC.

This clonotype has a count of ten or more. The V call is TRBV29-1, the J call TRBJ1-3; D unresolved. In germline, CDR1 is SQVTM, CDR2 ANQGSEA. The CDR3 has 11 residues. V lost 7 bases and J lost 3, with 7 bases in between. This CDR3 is CSALLGNTIYF. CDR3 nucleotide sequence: TGCAGCGCCTTACTTGGAAACACCATATATTTT.

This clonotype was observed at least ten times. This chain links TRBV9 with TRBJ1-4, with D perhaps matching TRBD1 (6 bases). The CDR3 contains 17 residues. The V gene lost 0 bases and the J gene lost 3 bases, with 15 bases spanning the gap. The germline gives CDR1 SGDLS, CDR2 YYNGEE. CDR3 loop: CASSVESGTLANEKLFF. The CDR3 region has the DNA TGTGCCAGCAGCGTAGAATCAGGGACACTAGCTAATGAAAAACTGTTTTTT.

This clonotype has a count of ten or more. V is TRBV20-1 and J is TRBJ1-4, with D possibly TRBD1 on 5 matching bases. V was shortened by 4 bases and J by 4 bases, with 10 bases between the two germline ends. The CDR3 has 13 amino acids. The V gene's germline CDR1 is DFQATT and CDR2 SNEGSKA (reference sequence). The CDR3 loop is CSATRGHNEKLFF. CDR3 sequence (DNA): TGCAGTGCTACCCGGGGCCATAATGAAAAACTGTTTTTT.